This record covers a single T cell receptor (beta chain). The TCRbeta library was prepared with unique molecular identifiers. TCRdb called the PCR reads again in MiXCR, with one record for every CDR3 protein. The sample comprises 200,000 to 300,000 distinct CDR3 sequences, about 23% of which are singletons, and roughly 2.6% rests with the top ten. This record comes from a study of T-cell reconstitution after alpha-beta-depleted transplantation in children. The CDR3 sequence is 15 residues long. Trimming removed 6 bases from V and 0 bases from J; junction bases left unmatched: 7. The sequencing here drew on PBMCs, taken before TCRalphabeta/CD19-depleted stem cell transplant. The sequence was obtained from a girl aged 2-9 years with Fanconi anemia, due to receive a stem cell transplant. This rearrangement joins TRBV12-3 or TRBV12-4 to TRBJ1-1; 7 bases line up with TRBD1. The CDR3 is CASRSKGQLNTEAFF. CDR3 bases: TGTGCCAGCAGATCGAAGGGACAGTTGAACACTGAAGCTTTCTTT.